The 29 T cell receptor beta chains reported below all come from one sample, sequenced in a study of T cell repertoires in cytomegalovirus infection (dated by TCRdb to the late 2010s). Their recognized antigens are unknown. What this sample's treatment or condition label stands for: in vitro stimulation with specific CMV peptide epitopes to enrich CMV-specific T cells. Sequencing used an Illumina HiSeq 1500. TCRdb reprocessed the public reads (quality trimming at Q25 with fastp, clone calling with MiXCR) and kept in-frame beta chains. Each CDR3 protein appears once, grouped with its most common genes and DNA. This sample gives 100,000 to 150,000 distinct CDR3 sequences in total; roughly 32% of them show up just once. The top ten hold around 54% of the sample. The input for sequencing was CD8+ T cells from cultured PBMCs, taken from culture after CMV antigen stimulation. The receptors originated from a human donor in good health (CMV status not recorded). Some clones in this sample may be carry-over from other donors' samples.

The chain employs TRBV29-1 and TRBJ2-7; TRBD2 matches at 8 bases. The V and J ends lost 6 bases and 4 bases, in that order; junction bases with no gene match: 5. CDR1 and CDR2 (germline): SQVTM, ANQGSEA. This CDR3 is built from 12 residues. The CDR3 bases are TGCAGCGTGGGGGAGCGGGGGTACGAGCAGTACTTC. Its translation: CSVGERGYEQYF.

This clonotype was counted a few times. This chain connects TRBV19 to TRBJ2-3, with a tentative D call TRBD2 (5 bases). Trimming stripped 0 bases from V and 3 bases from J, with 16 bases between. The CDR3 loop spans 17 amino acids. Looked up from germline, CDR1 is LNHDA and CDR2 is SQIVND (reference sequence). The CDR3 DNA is TGTGCCAGTAGTATAGAAAGGGTCTTCGGCGGGACAGATACGCAGTATTTT. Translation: CASSIERVFGGTDTQYF.

The CDR3 spells CASSPYDIGVDQPQHF. The CDR3 region has the DNA TGTGCCAGCAGCCCATATGACATAGGGGTAGATCAGCCCCAGCATTTT. This chain joins TRBV9 and TRBJ1-5; maybe TRBD1 (5 bases). This CDR3 has 16 residues. With 4 bases removed from V and 5 bases from J, the gap between germline ends came to 19 bases. Germline V CDR1 and CDR2: SGDLS, YYNGEE.

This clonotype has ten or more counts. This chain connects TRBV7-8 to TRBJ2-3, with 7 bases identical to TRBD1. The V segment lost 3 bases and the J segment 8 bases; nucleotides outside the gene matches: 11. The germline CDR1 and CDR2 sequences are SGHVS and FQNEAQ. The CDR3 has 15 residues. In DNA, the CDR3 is TGTGCCAGCAGCTTGACAGGGCGCGTGGTCGGTACGCAGTATTTT. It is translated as CASSLTGRVVGTQYF.

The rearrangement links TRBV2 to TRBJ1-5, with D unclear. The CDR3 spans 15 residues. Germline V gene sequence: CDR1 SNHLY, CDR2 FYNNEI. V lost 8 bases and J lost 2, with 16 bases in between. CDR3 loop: CASDREPRGNQPQHF. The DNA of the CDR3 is TGTGCCAGCGACCGGGAACCTCGGGGCAATCAGCCCCAGCATTTT. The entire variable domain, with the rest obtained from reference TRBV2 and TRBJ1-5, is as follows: EPEVTQTPSHQVTQMGQEVILRCVPISNHLYFYWYRQILGQKVEFLVSFYNNEISEKSEIFDDQFSVERPDGSNFTLKIRSTKLEDSAMYFCASDREPRGNQPQHFGDGTRLSIL.

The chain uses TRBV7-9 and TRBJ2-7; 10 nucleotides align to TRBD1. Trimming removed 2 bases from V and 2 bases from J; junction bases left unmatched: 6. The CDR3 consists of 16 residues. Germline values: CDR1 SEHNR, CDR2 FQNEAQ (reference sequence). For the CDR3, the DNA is TGTGCCAGCAGCTTACCCGGGACAGGGGCAACCTACGAGCAGTACTTC. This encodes CASSLPGTGATYEQYF. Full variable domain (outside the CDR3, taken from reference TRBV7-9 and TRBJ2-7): DTGVSQNPRHKITKRGQNVTFRCDPISEHNRLYWYRQTLGQGPEFLTYFQNEAQLEKSRLLSDRFSAERPKGSFSTLEIQRTEQGDSAMYLCASSLPGTGATYEQYFGPGTRLTVT.

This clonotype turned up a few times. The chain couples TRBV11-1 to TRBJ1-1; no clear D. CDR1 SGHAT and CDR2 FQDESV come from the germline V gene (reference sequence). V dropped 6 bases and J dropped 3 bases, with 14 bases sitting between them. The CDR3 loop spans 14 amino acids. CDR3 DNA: TGTGCCAGCAGTCTCACCCCGTCCCACACTGAAGCTTTCTTT. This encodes CASSLTPSHTEAFF.

CDR3 nucleotide sequence: TGTGCCAGCAGCGGACAGATCGATGTCTACGAGCAGTACTTC. Protein: CASSGQIDVYEQYF. This sequence joins TRBV12-3 or TRBV12-4 and TRBJ2-7, with D possibly TRBD1 on 6 matching bases. This CDR3 comprises 14 residues. Deletions cut 6 bases from V and 3 bases from J, with 15 bases between.

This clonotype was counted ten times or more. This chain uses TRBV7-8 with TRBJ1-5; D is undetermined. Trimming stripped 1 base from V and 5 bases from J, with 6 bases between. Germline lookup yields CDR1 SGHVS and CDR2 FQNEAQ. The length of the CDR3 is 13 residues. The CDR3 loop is CASSLVEDQPQHF. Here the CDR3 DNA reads TGTGCCAGCAGCTTAGTCGAGGATCAGCCCCAGCATTTT.

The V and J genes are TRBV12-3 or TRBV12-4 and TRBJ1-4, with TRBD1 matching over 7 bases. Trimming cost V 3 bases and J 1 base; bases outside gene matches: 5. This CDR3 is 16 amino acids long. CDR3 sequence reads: CASSFGRGGTNEKLFF. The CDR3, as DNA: TGTGCCAGCAGTTTCGGCAGGGGGGGAACTAATGAAAAACTGTTTTTT.

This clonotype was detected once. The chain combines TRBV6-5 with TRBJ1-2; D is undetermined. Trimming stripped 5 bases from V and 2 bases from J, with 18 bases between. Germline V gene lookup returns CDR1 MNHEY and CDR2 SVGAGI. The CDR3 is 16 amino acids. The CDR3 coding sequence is TGTGCCAGCAGTGAAAAGGCGGGGTTGGGCAACTATGGCTACACCTTC. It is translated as CASSEKAGLGNYGYTF.

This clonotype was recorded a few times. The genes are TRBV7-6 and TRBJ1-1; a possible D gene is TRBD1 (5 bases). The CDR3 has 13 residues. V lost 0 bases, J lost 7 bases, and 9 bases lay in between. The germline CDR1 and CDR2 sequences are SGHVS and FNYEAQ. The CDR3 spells CASSLAGANEAFF. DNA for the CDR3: TGTGCCAGCAGCTTAGCAGGGGCCAATGAAGCTTTCTTT.

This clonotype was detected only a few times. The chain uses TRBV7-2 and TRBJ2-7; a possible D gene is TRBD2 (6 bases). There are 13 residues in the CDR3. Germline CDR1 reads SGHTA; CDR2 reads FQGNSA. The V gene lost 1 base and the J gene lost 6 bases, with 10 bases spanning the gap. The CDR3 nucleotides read TGTGCCAGCAGCTTAGAGGGAGGATCCGAGCAGTACTTC. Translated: CASSLEGGSEQYF.

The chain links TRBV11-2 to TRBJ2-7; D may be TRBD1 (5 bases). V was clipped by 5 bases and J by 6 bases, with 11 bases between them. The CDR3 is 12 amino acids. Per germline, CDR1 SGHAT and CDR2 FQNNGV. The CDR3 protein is CASSPPGAEQYF. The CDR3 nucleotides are TGTGCCAGCAGCCCCCCTGGGGCCGAGCAGTACTTC. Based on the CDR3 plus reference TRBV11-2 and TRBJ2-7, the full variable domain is EAGVAQSPRYKIIEKRQSVAFWCNPISGHATLYWYQQILGQGPKLLIQFQNNGVVDDSQLPKDRFSAERLKGVDSTLKIQPAKLEDSAVYLCASSPPGAEQYFGPGTRLTVT.

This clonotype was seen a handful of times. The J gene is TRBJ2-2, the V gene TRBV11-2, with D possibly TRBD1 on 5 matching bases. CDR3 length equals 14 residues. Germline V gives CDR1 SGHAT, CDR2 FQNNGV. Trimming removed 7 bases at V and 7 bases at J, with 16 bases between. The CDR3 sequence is CASIKGAGIGELFF. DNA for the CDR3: TGTGCCAGCATAAAAGGGGCAGGGATCGGGGAGCTGTTTTTT.

The chain's CDR3 is CASTPNTGELFF. Written as DNA, the CDR3 is TGTGCCAGCACCCCGAACACCGGGGAGCTGTTTTTT. V usage is TRBV7-2 and J usage is TRBJ2-2; D not resolved. V lost 7 bases and J 0 bases, leaving 3 bases between the germline ends. Germline V CDR1 and CDR2: SGHTA, FQGNSA. CDR3 length: 12 residues.

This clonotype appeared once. The CDR3 loop reads CASSGTDSYGYTF. The CDR3 DNA reads as TGTGCCAGCTCCGGGACAGATTCGTATGGCTACACCTTC. This chain links TRBV9 with TRBJ1-2; 7 positions agree with TRBD1. Trimming at V came to 7 bases and at J to 5 bases, leaving 8 bases not matched to a gene. CDR3 length: 13 residues. Per germline, CDR1 SGDLS and CDR2 YYNGEE.

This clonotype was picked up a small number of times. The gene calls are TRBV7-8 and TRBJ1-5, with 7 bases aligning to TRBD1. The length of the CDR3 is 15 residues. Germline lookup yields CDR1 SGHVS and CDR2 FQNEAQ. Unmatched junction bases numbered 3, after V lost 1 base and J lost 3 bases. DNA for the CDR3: TGTGCCAGCAGCTTAGGACAGGGCCCCAATCAGCCCCAGCATTTT. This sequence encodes CASSLGQGPNQPQHF.

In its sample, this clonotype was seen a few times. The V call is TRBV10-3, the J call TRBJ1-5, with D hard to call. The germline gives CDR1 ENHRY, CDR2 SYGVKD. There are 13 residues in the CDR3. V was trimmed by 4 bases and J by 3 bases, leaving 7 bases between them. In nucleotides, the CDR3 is TGTGCCATCAGTGCAGAACCCAATCAGCCCCAGCATTTT. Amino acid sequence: CAISAEPNQPQHF.

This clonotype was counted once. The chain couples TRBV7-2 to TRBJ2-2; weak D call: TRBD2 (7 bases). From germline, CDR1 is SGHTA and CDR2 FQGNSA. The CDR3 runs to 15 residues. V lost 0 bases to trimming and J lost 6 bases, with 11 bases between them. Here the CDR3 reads CASSLAGGPAGELFF. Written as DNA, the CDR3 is TGTGCCAGCAGCTTAGCGGGGGGGCCTGCCGGGGAGCTGTTTTTT.

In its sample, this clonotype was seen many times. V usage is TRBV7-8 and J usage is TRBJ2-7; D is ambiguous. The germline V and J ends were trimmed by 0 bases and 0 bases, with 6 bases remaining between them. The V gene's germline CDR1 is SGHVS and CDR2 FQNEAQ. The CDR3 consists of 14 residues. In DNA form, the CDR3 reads TGTGCCAGCAGCTTAGCGGCCTCCTCCTACGAGCAGTACTTC. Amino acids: CASSLAASSYEQYF.

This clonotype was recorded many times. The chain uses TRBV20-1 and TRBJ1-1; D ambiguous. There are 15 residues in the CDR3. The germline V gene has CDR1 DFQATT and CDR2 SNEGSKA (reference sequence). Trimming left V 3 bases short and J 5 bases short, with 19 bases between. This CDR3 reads CSARGRRQLTTEAFF. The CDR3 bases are TGCAGTGCTAGGGGTCGGCGTCAGCTAACAACTGAAGCTTTCTTT.

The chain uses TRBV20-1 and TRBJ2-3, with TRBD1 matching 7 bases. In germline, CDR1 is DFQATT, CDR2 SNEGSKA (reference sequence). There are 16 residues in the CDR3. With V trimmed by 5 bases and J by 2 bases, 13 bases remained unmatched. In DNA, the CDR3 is TGCAGTGCTCCCGCGAGACAGGGTGATCCCACAGATACGCAGTATTTT. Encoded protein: CSAPARQGDPTDTQYF.

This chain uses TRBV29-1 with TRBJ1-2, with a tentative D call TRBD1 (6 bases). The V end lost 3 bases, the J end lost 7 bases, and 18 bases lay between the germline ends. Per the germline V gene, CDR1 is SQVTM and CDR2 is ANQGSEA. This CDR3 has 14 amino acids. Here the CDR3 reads CSVDGEQGFSGYTF. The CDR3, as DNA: TGCAGCGTTGATGGAGAGCAGGGGTTCTCTGGCTACACCTTC.

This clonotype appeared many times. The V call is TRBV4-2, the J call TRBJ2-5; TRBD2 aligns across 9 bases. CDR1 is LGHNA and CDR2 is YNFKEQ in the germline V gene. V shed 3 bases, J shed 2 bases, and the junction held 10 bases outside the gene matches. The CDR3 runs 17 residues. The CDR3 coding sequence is TGTGCCAGCAGCCAGGCTAGCGGGGTTCCCCTACAAGAGACCCAGTACTTC. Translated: CASSQASGVPLQETQYF.

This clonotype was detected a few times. The CDR3 nucleotides read TGTGCCAGTAAACCCACACAGGGGGCAATGAACACTGAAGCTTTCTTT. Amino acid sequence: CASKPTQGAMNTEAFF. The V gene is TRBV19, the J gene TRBJ1-1; 9 bases map to TRBD1. CDR1 is LNHDA, CDR2 SQIVND, per germline (reference sequence). Trimming took 7 bases from V and 0 from J; bases not matched to a gene: 9. CDR3 length: 16 residues.

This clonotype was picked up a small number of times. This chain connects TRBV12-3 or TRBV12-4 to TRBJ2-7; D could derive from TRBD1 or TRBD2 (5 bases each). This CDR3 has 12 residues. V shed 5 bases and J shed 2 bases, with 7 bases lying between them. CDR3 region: CASSTGPYEQYF. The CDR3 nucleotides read TGTGCCAGCAGTACGGGGCCCTACGAGCAGTACTTC.

The CDR3 sequence is CASSDRYLYEQYF. CDR3 nucleotide sequence: TGTGCCAGCAGTGACAGGTACCTTTACGAGCAGTACTTC. V and J are TRBV25-1 and TRBJ2-7; D is unresolved. V dropped 3 bases and J dropped 4 bases, with 10 bases sitting between them. The CDR3 has 13 residues. In germline, CDR1 is MGHDK, CDR2 SYGVNS.

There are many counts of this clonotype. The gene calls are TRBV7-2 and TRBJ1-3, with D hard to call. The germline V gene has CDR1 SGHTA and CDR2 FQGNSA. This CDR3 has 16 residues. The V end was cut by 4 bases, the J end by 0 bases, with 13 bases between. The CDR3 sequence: CASSSGPGSSGNTIYF. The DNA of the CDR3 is TGTGCCAGCAGCTCCGGGCCTGGCAGCTCTGGAAACACCATATATTTT.